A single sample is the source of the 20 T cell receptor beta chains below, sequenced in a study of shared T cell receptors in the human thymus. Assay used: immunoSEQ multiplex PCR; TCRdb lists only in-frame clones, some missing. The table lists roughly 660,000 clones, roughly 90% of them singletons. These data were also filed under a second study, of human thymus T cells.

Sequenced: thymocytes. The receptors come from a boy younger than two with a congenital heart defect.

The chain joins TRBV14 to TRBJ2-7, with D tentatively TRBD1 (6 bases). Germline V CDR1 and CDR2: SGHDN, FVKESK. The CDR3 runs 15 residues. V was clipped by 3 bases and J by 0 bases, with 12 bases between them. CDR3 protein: CASSQPSGASYEQYF. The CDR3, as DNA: TGTGCCAGCAGCCAGCCCTCAGGGGCCTCCTACGAGCAGTACTTC.

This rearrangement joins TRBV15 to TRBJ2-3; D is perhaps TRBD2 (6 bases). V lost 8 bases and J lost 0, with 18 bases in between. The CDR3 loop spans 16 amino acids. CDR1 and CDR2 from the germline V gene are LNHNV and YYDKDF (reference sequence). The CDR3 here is CATRGSWRGSTDTQYF. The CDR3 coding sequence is TGTGCCACCCGCGGATCGTGGCGGGGCAGCACAGATACGCAGTATTTT.

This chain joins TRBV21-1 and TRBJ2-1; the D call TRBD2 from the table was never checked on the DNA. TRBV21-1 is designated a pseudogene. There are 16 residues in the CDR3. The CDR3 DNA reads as TGTGCCAGGTCGGAAACTCTGGAGGGCCGTCACAATGAGCAGTTCTTC. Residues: CARSETLEGRHNEQFF.

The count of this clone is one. CDR3 in DNA: TGTGCCACCAGCAGAGAGGCCAGGGGGCTAGGGAACACCTTC. Translated: CATSREARGLGNTF. This chain joins TRBV15 and TRBJ1-2, with TRBD1 matching 8 bases. The ends lost 0 bases at V and 12 bases at J; junction bases unmatched: 9. Germline CDR1 is LNHNV and CDR2 is YYDKDF (reference sequence). The CDR3 is 14 amino acids.

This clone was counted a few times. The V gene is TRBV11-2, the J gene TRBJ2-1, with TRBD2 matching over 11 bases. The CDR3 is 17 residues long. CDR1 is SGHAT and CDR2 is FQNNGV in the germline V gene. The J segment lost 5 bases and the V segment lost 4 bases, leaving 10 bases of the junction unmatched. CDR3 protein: CASSSRPLAGGHNEQFF. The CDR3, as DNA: TGTGCCAGCAGCTCCCGCCCCCTAGCGGGAGGCCACAATGAGCAGTTCTTC. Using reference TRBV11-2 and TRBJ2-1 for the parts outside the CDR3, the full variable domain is EAGVAQSPRYKIIEKRQSVAFWCNPISGHATLYWYQQILGQGPKLLIQFQNNGVVDDSQLPKDRFSAERLKGVDSTLKIQPAKLEDSAVYLCASSSRPLAGGHNEQFFGPGTRLTVL.

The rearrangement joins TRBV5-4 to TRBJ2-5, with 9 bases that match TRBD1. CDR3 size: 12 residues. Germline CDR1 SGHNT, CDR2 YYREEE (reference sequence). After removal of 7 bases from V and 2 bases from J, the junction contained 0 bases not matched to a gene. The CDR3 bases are TGTGCCAGCGACAGGGGGCAAGAGACCCAGTACTTC. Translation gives CASDRGQETQYF.

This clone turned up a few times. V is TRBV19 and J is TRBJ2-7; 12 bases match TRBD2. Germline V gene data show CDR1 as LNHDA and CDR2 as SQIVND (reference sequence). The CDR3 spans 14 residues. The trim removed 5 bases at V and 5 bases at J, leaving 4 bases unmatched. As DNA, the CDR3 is TGTGCCAGTAGTCCGACTAGCGGGAGTGACGAGCAGTACTTC. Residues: CASSPTSGSDEQYF.

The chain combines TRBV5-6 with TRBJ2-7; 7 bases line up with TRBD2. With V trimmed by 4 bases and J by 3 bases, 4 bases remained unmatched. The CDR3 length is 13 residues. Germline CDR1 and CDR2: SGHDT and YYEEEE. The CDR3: CASSPRTSYEQYF. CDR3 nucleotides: TGTGCCAGCAGCCCACGGACTAGCTACGAGCAGTACTTC. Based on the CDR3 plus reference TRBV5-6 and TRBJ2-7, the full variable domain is DAGVTQSPTHLIKTRGQQVTLRCSPKSGHDTVSWYQQALGQGPQFIFQYYEEEERQRGNFPDRFSGHQFPNYSSELNVNALLLGDSALYLCASSPRTSYEQYFGPGTRLTVT.

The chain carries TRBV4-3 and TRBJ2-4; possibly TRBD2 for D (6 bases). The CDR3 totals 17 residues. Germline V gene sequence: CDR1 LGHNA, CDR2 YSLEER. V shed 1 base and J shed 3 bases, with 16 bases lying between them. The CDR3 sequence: CASSQARGGTNKNIQYF. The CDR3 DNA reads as TGCGCCAGCAGCCAAGCGCGGGGCGGGACGAACAAAAACATTCAGTACTTC.

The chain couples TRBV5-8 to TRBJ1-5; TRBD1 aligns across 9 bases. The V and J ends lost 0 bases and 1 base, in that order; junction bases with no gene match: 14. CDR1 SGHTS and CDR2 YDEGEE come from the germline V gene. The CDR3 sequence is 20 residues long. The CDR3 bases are TGTGCCAGCAGCTTGGCTTATTCGGACAGGGGAGATGACAGCAATCAGCCCCAGCATTTT. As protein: CASSLAYSDRGDDSNQPQHF. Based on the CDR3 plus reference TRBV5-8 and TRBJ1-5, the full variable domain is EAGVTQSPTHLIKTRGQQATLRCSPISGHTSVYWYQQALGLGLQFLLWYDEGEERNRGNFPPRFSGRQFPNYSSELNVNALELEDSALYLCASSLAYSDRGDDSNQPQHFGDGTRLSIL.

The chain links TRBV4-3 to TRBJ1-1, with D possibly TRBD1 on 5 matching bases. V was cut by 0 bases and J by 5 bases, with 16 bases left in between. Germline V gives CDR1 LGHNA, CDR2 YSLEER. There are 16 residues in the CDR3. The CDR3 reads CASSQDLGPGGTEAFF. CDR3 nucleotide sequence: TGCGCCAGCAGCCAAGATCTAGGCCCTGGGGGGACTGAAGCTTTCTTT.

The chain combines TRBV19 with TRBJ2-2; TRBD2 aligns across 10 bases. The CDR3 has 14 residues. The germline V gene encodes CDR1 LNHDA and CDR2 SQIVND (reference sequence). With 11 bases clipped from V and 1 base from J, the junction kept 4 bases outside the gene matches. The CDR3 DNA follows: TGTGCCCCCCGGACTAGCGGGAACACCGGGGAGCTGTTTTTT. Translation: CAPRTSGNTGELFF.

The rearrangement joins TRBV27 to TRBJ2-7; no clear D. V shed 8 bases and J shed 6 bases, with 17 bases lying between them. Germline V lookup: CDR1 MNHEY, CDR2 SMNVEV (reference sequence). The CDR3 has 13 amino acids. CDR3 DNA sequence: TGTGCCAGCCGTCGCTCCTTCGCGTTCGAGCAGTACTTC. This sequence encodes CASRRSFAFEQYF.

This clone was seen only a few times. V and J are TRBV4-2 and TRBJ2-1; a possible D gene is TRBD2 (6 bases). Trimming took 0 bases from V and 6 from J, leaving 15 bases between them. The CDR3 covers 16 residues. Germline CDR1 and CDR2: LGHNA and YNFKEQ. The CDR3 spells CASSQDGEASSNEQFF. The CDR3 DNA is TGTGCCAGCAGCCAAGATGGGGAGGCTAGCAGCAATGAGCAGTTCTTC.

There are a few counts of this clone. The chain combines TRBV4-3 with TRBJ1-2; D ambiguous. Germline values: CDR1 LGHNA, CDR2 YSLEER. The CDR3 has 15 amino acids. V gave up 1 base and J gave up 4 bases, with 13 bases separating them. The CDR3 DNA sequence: TGCGCCAGCAGCCAAGCTCTCTCTGCGTTCTATGGCTACACCTTC. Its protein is CASSQALSAFYGYTF.

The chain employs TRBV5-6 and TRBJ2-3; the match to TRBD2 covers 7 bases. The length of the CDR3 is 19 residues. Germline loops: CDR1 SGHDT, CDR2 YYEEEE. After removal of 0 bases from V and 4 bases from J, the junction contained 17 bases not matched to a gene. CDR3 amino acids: CASSLDWVGGPSIADTQYF. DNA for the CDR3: TGTGCCAGCAGCTTGGATTGGGTGGGAGGGCCTAGCATCGCAGATACGCAGTATTTT.

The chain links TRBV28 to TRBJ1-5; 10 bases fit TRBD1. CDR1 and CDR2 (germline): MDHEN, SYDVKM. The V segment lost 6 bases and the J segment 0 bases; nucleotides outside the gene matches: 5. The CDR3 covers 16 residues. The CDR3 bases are TGTGCCAGCAGCTACCGGGACAGGGGTAGCAATCAGCCCCAGCATTTT. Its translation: CASSYRDRGSNQPQHF.

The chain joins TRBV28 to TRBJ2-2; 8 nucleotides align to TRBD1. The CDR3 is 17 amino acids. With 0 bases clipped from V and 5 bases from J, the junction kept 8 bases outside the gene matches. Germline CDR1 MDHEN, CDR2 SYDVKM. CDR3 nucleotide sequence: TGTGCCAGCAGTTTATGGCCAGGGGGCCCTTTAACCGGGGAGCTGTTTTTT. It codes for CASSLWPGGPLTGELFF.

The CDR3 is CASSSGLPKYEQYF. CDR3 DNA sequence: TGCGCCAGCAGCTCGGGACTACCCAAATACGAGCAGTACTTC. The V gene is TRBV5-1, the J gene TRBJ2-7; 7 nucleotides align to TRBD2. The CDR3 is 14 amino acids. The germline V gene has CDR1 SGHRS and CDR2 YFSETQ. The ends lost 3 bases at V and 4 bases at J; junction bases unmatched: 7.

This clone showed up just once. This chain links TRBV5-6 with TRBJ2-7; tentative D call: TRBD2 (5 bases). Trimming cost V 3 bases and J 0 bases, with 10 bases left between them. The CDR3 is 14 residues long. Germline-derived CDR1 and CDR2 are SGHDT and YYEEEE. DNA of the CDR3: TGTGCCAGCAGCTGCCGGGAACACTCCTACGAGCAGTACTTC. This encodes CASSCREHSYEQYF.